This T cell receptor beta chain comes out of a study of T cell responses to AZD1222 COVID-19 vaccine. For this clone: Its antigen is undetermined.

Second doses at about 4 or about 12 weeks were pooled. CDR3 length: 16 residues. CDR1 is GTSNPN and CDR2 is SVGIG in the germline V gene (reference sequence). The ends lost 1 base at V and 4 bases at J; junction bases unmatched: 7. Clones were read by immunoSEQ multiplex PCR, and TCRdb kept only the in-frame ones, dropping some. Of 80,000 to 90,000 clones detected, about 89% appear once; the ten largest clones hold roughly 4.9%. The study, taken as a whole, reports: It should be noted that donors were predominantly white British and more often female, and clonal diversity was possibly underestimated. There were vaccine-associated CD4 TCRs across spike, dominant at 160-218 and 743-854. Repertoire collection took place solely once the T cell response had peaked.

This clonotype was obtained from an adult who received the AZD1222 COVID-19 vaccine. The specimen comprised peripheral blood, sampled 28 days after the second AZD1222 dose. The chain has TRBV30 and TRBJ1-1, with 12 bases matching TRBD1. CDR3 region: CAWSAGTGGWSTEAFF. The CDR3 region has the DNA TGTGCCTGGAGTGCAGGGACAGGGGGCTGGAGCACTGAAGCTTTCTTT. Using reference TRBV30 and TRBJ1-1 for the parts outside the CDR3, the full variable domain is SQTIHQWPATLVQPVGSPLSLECTVEGTSNPNLYWYRQAAGRGLQLLFYSVGIGQISSEVPQNLSASRPQDRQFILSSKKLLLSDSGFYLCAWSAGTGGWSTEAFFGQGTRLTVV.